The clone carrying this T cell receptor (beta chain) appeared once. The data were obtained in a study of blood T cells in healthy people across ages. Then a second PCR, running about 7 to 11 cycles, was carried out with a sample-barcoded 5' primer and a J-beta primer mix. Tagging of each cDNA molecule was performed by a template-switch adaptor with 12 random nucleotides. TCRdb itself ran the 5' RACE reads through MiXCR, one entry per CDR3 protein. The sample includes about a million distinct CDR3 sequences, roughly 43% seen only once; the top ten take around 15%. Germline CDR1 is SNHLY and CDR2 is FYNNEI. V gave up 2 bases and J gave up 2 bases; unmatched junction bases: 13. This CDR3 contains 19 residues.

This TCR came from a man younger than 45 in good health. The chain recombines TRBV2 with TRBJ2-3; 10 bases map to TRBD2. Sequenced material: blood. This CDR3 is CASSENHLLAGDHTDTQYF. In DNA, the CDR3 is TGTGCCAGCAGTGAAAACCACTTGCTAGCGGGGGACCACACAGATACGCAGTATTTT. The full variable domain, its missing parts supplied by reference TRBV2 and TRBJ2-3, is EPEVTQTPSHQVTQMGQEVILRCVPISNHLYFYWYRQILGQKVEFLVSFYNNEISEKSEIFDDQFSVERPDGSNFTLKIRSTKLEDSAMYFCASSENHLLAGDHTDTQYFGPGTRLTVL.